The 13 T cell receptor beta chains reported below all come from one sample, sequenced in a study of cytomegalovirus exposure and HLA in healthy donors. Sequencing was performed with immunoSEQ multiplex PCR; in TCRdb, only in-frame clones are kept and a portion is missing. The table has 200,000 to 300,000 clones, approximately 86% seen once; the top ten hold roughly 1.2%. Sequencing was carried out using PBMCs. All receptors derive from a woman aged 25 to 39 in good health and CMV-seropositive.

In this sample, this clone turned up once. Here the CDR3 DNA reads TGCGCCAGCAGCCCGAGCCATAGCAATCAGCCCCAGCATTTT. Translated, it gives CASSPSHSNQPQHF. V usage is TRBV5-1 and J usage is TRBJ1-5; D unresolved. CDR3 length: 14 amino acids. The V and J ends lost 4 bases and 0 bases respectively, with 8 bases between them. Germline values: CDR1 SGHRS, CDR2 YFSETQ. The full variable domain, completed using reference TRBV5-1 and TRBJ1-5, is KAGVTQTPRYLIKTRGQQVTLSCSPISGHRSVSWYQQTPGQGLQFLFEYFSETQRNKGNFPGRFSGRQFSNSRSEMNVSTLELGDSALYLCASSPSHSNQPQHFGDGTRLSIL.

The rearrangement joins TRBV19 to TRBJ2-7; 8 bases fit TRBD1. In germline, CDR1 is LNHDA, CDR2 SQIVND (reference sequence). The CDR3 consists of 15 residues. The trim removed 7 bases at V and 4 bases at J, leaving 12 bases unmatched. CDR3 DNA: TGTGCCAGTACCATTGGACTTGGGACAGGATACGAGCAGTACTTC. Protein: CASTIGLGTGYEQYF.

The chain carries TRBV7-2 and TRBJ1-5; 10 bases agree with TRBD1. CDR3 length: 13 residues. J gave up 7 bases and V 5 bases, and 2 bases lay outside the gene matches. The V gene's germline CDR1 is SGHTA and CDR2 FQGNSA. CDR3 coding DNA: TGTGCCAGCAGCCGGGACAGGGGCCAGCCCCAGCATTTT. It encodes CASSRDRGQPQHF.

The chain links TRBV19 to TRBJ2-3; 10 bases are shared with TRBD2. The CDR3 is made up of 18 amino acids. The trim removed 8 bases at V and 6 bases at J, leaving 20 bases unmatched. The germline CDR1 and CDR2 sequences are LNHDA and SQIVND (reference sequence). CDR3 residues: CASAPPLASGSAGDTQYF. The CDR3 DNA reads as TGTGCCAGTGCCCCCCCACTGGCTAGCGGGAGCGCCGGGGATACGCAGTATTTT.

The gene calls are TRBV9 and TRBJ2-5, with a weak D call TRBD1 (6 bases). From germline, CDR1 is SGDLS and CDR2 YYNGEE. The CDR3 spans 16 residues. V was cut by 3 bases and J by 5 bases, with 20 bases left in between. CDR3 coding DNA: TGTGCCAGCAGCGACTCAGGACAGCCGGTGCGGGAGACCCAGTACTTC. Encoded protein: CASSDSGQPVRETQYF. Together with reference TRBV9 and TRBJ2-5, the CDR3 gives the full variable domain: DSGVTQTPKHLITATGQRVTLRCSPRSGDLSVYWYQQSLDQGLQFLIQYYNGEERAKGNILERFSAQQFPDLHSELNLSSLELGDSALYFCASSDSGQPVRETQYFGPGTRLLVL.

This clone appeared a few times. The chain has TRBV11-2 and TRBJ2-7; no reliable D call. In germline, CDR1 is SGHAT, CDR2 FQNNGV. The CDR3 is 12 amino acids. V was shortened by 1 base and J by 6 bases, with 7 bases between the two germline ends. The DNA of the CDR3 is TGTGCCAGCAGCTTAGGGCCCCTCGAGCAGTACTTC. Translating it yields CASSLGPLEQYF. Variable domain in full (rest from reference TRBV11-2 and TRBJ2-7): EAGVAQSPRYKIIEKRQSVAFWCNPISGHATLYWYQQILGQGPKLLIQFQNNGVVDDSQLPKDRFSAERLKGVDSTLKIQPAKLEDSAVYLCASSLGPLEQYFGPGTRLTVT.

The gene calls are TRBV18 and TRBJ2-6, with D maybe TRBD2 (5 bases). The CDR3 totals 16 residues. V lost 6 bases, J lost 1 base, and 13 bases lay in between. CDR1 KGHSH and CDR2 LQKENI come from the germline V gene. CDR3 sequence: CASSPGIVSGANVLTF. The CDR3 coding sequence is TGTGCCAGCTCCCCGGGGATTGTGTCTGGGGCCAACGTCCTGACTTTC.

The chain is built from TRBV11-2 and TRBJ1-1; D remains ambiguous. Trimming removed 3 bases from V and 1 base from J, with 12 bases in between. Germline V lookup: CDR1 SGHAT, CDR2 FQNNGV. This CDR3 comprises 15 residues. The CDR3 bases are TGTGCCAGCAGCTTGCGGGGAAAGGGGAACACTGAAGCTTTCTTT. It encodes CASSLRGKGNTEAFF.

This sequence joins TRBV27 and TRBJ2-1, with a weak D call TRBD2 (6 bases). The CDR3 consists of 16 residues. CDR1 is MNHEY and CDR2 is SMNVEV in the germline V gene (reference sequence). V was clipped by 6 bases and J by 0 bases, with 15 bases between them. The CDR3 DNA reads TGTGCCAGCAGACAACTAGCCGTGAGCTCCTACAATGAGCAGTTCTTC. Translating it yields CASRQLAVSSYNEQFF.

This clone was recorded many times. V and J are TRBV7-6 and TRBJ2-7, with D tentatively TRBD1 (6 bases). Germline V gene sequence: CDR1 SGHVS, CDR2 FNYEAQ. CDR3 length: 15 amino acids. The V end lost 0 bases, the J end lost 2 bases, and 11 bases lay between the germline ends. The CDR3 spells CASSLALGHTYEQYF. For the CDR3, the DNA is TGTGCCAGCAGCTTAGCGCTGGGACATACCTACGAGCAGTACTTC.

This chain links TRBV7-6 with TRBJ2-7; tentatively, D is TRBD1 (6 bases). The V gene lost 5 bases and the J gene lost 4 bases, with 15 bases spanning the gap. The CDR3 has 14 amino acids. Germline CDR1 reads SGHVS; CDR2 reads FNYEAQ. The CDR3 is CASSASGEWYEQYF. In nucleotides, the CDR3 is TGTGCCAGCAGCGCCTCAGGGGAGTGGTACGAGCAGTACTTC.

This clone appeared a few times. The V and J genes are TRBV14 and TRBJ2-7; no clear D gene. The length of the CDR3 is 14 residues. Per the germline V gene, CDR1 is SGHDN and CDR2 is FVKESK. The germline V and J ends were trimmed by 2 bases and 6 bases, with 14 bases remaining between them. This CDR3 reads CASSQSSRLGEQYF. CDR3 coding DNA: TGTGCCAGCAGCCAATCGTCCAGACTTGGCGAGCAGTACTTC.

The chain is built from TRBV5-6 and TRBJ2-3, with a possible D match to TRBD2 (6 bases). The CDR3 totals 15 residues. V shed 4 bases and J shed 4 bases, with 16 bases lying between them. Per the germline V gene, CDR1 is SGHDT and CDR2 is YYEEEE. The CDR3 bases are TGTGCCAGCAGCCCGGACTTGGGAGGCGCAGATACGCAGTATTTT. Amino acids: CASSPDLGGADTQYF.